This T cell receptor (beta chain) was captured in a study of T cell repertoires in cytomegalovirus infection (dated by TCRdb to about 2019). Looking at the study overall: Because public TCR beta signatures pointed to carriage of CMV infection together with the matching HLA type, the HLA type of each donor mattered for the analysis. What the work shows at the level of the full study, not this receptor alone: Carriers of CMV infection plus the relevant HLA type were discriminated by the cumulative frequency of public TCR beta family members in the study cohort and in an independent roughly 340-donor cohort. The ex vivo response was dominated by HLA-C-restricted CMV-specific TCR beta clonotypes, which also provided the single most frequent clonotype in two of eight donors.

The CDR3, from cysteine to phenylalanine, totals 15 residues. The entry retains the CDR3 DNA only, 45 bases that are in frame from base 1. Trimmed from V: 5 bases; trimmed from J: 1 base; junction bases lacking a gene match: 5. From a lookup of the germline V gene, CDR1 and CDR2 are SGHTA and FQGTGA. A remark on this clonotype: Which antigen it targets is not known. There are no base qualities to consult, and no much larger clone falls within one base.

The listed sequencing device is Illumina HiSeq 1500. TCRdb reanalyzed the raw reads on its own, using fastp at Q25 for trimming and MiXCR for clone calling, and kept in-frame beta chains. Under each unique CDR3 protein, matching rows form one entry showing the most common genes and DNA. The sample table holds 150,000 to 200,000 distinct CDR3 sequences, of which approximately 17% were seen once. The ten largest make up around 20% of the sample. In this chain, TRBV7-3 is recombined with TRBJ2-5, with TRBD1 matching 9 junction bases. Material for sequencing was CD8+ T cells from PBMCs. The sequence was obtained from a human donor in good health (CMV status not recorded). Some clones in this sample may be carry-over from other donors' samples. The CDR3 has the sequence CASSPTGGSQETQYF. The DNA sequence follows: TGTGCCAGCAGCCCGACAGGGGGAAGCCAAGAGACCCAGTACTTC. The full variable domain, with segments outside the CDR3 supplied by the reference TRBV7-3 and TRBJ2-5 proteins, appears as GAGVSQTPSNKVTEKGKYVELRCDPISGHTALYWYRQSLGQGPEFLIYFQGTGAADDSGLPNDRFFAVRPEGSVSTLKIQRTERGDSAVYLCASSPTGGSQETQYFGPGTRLLVL.